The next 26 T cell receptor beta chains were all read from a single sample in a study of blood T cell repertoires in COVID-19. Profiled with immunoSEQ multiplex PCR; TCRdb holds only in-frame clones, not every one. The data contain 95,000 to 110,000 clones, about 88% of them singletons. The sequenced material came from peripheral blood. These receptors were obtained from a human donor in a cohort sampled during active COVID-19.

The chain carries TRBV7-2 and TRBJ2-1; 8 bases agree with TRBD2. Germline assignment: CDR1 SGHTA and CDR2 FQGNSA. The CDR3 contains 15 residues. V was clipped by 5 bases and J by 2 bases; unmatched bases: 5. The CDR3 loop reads CASSPRGGPYNEQFF. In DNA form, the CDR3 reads TGTGCCAGCAGCCCCCGGGGGGGCCCCTACAATGAGCAGTTCTTC.

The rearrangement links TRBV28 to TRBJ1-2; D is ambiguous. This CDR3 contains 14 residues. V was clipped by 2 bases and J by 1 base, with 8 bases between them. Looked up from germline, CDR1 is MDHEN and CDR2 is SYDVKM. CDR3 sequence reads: CASSLVLDNYGYTF. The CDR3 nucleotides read TGTGCCAGCAGTTTAGTTTTAGATAACTATGGCTACACCTTC.

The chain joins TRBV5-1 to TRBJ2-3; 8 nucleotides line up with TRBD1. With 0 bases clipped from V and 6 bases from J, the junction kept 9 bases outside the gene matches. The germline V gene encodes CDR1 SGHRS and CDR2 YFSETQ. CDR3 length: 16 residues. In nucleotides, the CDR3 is TGCGCCAGCAGCTTGGATGAGGACAGGGTCGGGGATACGCAGTATTTT. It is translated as CASSLDEDRVGDTQYF.

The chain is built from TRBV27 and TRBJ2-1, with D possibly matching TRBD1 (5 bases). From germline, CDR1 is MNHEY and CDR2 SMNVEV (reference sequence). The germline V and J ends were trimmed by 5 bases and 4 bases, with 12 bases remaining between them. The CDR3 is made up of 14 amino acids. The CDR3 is CASSPTTGYNEQFF. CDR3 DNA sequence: TGTGCCAGCAGTCCAACTACAGGTTACAATGAGCAGTTCTTC.

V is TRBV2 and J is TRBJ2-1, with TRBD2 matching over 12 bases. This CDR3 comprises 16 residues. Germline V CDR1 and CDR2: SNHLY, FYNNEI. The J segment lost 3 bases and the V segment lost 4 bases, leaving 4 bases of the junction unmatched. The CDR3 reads CASSVPGLAGYNEQFF. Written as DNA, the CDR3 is TGTGCCAGCAGTGTGCCGGGACTAGCGGGCTACAATGAGCAGTTCTTC. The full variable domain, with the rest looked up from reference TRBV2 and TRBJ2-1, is EPEVTQTPSHQVTQMGQEVILRCVPISNHLYFYWYRQILGQKVEFLVSFYNNEISEKSEIFDDQFSVERPDGSNFTLKIRSTKLEDSAMYFCASSVPGLAGYNEQFFGPGTRLTVL.

CDR3 sequence (DNA): TGTGCCAGCACCTCCCCCGGGACAGGGAGCAATGAGCAGTTCTTC. It codes for CASTSPGTGSNEQFF. The chain combines TRBV28 with TRBJ2-1; 9 positions agree with TRBD1. From germline, CDR1 is MDHEN and CDR2 SYDVKM. The CDR3 runs to 15 residues. J gave up 6 bases and V 7 bases, and 10 bases lay outside the gene matches.

For the CDR3, the DNA is TGTGCCAGCAGCGCAGCCAGCGGGAGGAGTAATGAGCAGTTCTTC. This encodes CASSAASGRSNEQFF. The chain couples TRBV9 to TRBJ2-1; 9 nucleotides line up with TRBD2. CDR1 SGDLS and CDR2 YYNGEE come from the germline V gene. V was clipped by 3 bases and J by 7 bases; unmatched bases: 8. This CDR3 has 15 residues.

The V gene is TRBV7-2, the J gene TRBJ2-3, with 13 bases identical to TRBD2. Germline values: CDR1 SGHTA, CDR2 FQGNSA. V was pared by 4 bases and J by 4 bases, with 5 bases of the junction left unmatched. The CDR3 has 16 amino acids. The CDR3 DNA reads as TGTGCCAGCAGCTGGCGGACTAGCGGGAGCCCAGATACGCAGTATTTT. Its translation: CASSWRTSGSPDTQYF.

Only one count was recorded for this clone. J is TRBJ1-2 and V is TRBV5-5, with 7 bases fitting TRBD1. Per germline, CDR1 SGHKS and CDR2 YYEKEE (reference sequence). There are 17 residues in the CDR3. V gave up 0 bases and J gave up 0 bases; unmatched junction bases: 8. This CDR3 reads CASSLDKGQSANYGYTF. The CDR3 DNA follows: TGTGCCAGCAGCTTGGATAAGGGACAGTCAGCTAACTATGGCTACACCTTC. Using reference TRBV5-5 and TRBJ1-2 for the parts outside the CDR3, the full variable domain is DAGVTQSPTHLIKTRGQQVTLRCSPISGHKSVSWYQQVLGQGPQFIFQYYEKEERGRGNFPDRFSARQFPNYSSELNVNALLLGDSALYLCASSLDKGQSANYGYTFGSGTRLTVV.

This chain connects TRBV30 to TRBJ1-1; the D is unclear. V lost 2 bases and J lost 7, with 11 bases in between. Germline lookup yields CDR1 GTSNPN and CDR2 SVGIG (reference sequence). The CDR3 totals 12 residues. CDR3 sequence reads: CAWSYRRGEAFF. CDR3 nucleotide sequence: TGTGCCTGGAGTTACCGGAGAGGTGAAGCTTTCTTT.

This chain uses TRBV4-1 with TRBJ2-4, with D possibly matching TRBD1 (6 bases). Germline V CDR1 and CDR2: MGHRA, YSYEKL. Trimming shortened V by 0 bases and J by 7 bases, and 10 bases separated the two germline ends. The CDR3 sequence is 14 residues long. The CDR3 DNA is TGCGCCAGCAGCCAAGATTGGACAGCCAACATTCAGTACTTC. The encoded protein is CASSQDWTANIQYF.

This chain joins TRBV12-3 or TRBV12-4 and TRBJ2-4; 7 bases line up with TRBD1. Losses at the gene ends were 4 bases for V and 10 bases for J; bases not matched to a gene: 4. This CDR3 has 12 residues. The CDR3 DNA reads TGTGCCAGCAGTTCACCGGGACAGATTCAGTACTTC. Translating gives CASSSPGQIQYF.

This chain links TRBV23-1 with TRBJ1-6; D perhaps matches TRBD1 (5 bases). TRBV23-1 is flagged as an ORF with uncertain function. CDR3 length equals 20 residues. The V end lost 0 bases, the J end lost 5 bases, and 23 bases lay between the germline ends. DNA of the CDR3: TGCGCCAGCAGTCAATCTTCCCCCTCAGGGAGGTGCCCTCATAATTCACCCCTCCACTTT. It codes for CASSQSSPSGRCPHNSPLHF.

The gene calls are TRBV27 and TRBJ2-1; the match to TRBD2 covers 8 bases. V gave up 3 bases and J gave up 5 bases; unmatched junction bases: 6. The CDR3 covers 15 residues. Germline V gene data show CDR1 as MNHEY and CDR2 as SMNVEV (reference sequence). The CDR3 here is CASSFVSGVHNEQFF. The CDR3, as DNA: TGTGCCAGCAGTTTTGTTAGCGGGGTACACAATGAGCAGTTCTTC.

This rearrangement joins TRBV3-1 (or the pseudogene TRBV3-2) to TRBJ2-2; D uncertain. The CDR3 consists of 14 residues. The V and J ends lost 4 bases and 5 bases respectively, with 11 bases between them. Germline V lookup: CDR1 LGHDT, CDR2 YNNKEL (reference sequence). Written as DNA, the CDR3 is TGTGCCAGCAGCCCGACGCCGGGTACCGGGGAGCTGTTTTTT. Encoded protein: CASSPTPGTGELFF.

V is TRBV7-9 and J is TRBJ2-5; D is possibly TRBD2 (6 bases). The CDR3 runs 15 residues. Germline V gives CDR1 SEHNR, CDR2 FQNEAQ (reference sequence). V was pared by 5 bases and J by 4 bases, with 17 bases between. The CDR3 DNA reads TGTGCCAGCAGCCCATTTGGGGATAGCGGAGAGACCCAGTACTTC. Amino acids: CASSPFGDSGETQYF.

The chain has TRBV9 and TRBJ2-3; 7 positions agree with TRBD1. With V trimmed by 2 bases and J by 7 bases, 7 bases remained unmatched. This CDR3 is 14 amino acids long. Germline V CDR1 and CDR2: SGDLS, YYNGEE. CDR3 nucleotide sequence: TGTGCCAGCAGCGTCGCCACAGGGGAATATACGCAGTATTTT. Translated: CASSVATGEYTQYF.

DNA of the CDR3: TGTGCCAGCGAAATACGTCGAGGGGGGGGATATAGCAATCAGCCCCAGCATTTT. Encoded protein: CASEIRRGGGYSNQPQHF. The rearrangement joins TRBV28 to TRBJ1-5; D may be TRBD1 (6 bases). The V end was cut by 8 bases, the J end by 0 bases, with 23 bases between. This CDR3 is built from 18 residues. Germline-derived CDR1 and CDR2 are MDHEN and SYDVKM.

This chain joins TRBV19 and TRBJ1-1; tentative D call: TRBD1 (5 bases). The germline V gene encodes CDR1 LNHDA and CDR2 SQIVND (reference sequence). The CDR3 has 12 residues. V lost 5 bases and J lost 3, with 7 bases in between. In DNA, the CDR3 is TGTGCCAGTAGTCCAGGGTACACTGAAGCTTTCTTT. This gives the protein CASSPGYTEAFF.

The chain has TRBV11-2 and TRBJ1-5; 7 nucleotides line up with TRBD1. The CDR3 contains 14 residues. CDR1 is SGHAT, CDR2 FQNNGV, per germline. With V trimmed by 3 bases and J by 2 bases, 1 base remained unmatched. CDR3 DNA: TGTGCCAGCAGCTTTGGGACAGGCAATCAGCCCCAGCATTTT. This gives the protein CASSFGTGNQPQHF.

CDR3 in DNA: TGTGCCAGCAGTAAAGCCCTCGAGCAGTACTTC. It specifies CASSKALEQYF. The chain employs TRBV28 and TRBJ2-7; D is ambiguous. CDR1 and CDR2 (germline): MDHEN, SYDVKM. V was shortened by 5 bases and J by 6 bases, with 8 bases between the two germline ends. This CDR3 has 11 residues.

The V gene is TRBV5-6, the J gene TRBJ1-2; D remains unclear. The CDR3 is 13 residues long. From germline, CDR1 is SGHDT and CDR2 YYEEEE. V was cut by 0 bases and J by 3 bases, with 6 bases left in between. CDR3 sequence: CASSLDSHYGYTF. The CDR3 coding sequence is TGTGCCAGCAGCTTGGACAGCCACTATGGCTACACCTTC.

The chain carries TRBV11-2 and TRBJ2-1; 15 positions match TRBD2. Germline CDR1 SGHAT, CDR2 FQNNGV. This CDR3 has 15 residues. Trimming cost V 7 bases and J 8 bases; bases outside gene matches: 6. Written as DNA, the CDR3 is TGTGCCAGCACTTGGACTAGCGGGAGGGCCTATGAGCAGTTCTTC. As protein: CASTWTSGRAYEQFF.

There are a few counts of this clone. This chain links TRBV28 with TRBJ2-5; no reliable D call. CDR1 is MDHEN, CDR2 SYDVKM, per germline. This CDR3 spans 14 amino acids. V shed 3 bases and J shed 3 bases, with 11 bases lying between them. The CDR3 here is CASSFRRFEETQYF. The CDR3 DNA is TGTGCCAGCAGTTTTCGGCGGTTTGAAGAGACCCAGTACTTC.

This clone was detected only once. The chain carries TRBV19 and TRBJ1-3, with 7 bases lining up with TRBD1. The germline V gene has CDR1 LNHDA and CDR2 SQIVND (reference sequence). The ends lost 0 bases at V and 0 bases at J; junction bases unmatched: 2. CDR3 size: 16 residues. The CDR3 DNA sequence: TGTGCCAGTAGTATAGAGGGACAGAGCTCTGGAAACACCATATATTTT. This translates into CASSIEGQSSGNTIYF.

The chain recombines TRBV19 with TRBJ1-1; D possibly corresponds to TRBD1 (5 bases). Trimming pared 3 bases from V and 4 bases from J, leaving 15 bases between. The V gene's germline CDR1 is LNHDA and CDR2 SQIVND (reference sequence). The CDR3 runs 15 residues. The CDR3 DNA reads TGTGCCAGTAGTATCGGGAGAGGGGTGGTCACTGAAGCTTTCTTT. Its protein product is CASSIGRGVVTEAFF.